The 24 T cell receptor beta chains listed next were all sequenced from one sample in a study of regulatory T cells in long-lasting Graves disease. Described time point: newly diagnosed GD, antithyroid drugs for less than 3 months. Researchers made the TCR library from RNA that was extracted from PBMCs. To make TCR beta libraries, researchers used iRepertoire HTBI primers and Arm-PCR of CDR3 regions. TCRdb analysed the multiplex PCR reads with MiXCR anew, one entry per CDR3 protein. The table includes hundreds of thousands of distinct CDR3 sequences, roughly a sixth detected once. The data were also submitted as part of a second study, on T cells in Graves' hyperthyroidism and ophthalmopathy.

Sequencing used peripheral blood mononuclear cells (PBMCs), obtained at new diagnosis, from a patient treated with antithyroid drugs. These receptors were collected from a man between 40 and 49 years old with Graves disease.

This clonotype occurred many times. V usage is TRBV6-1 and J usage is TRBJ1-1, with D uncertain. This CDR3 has 13 residues. Trimming took off 4 bases at V and 3 bases at J, with 9 bases between the two ends. Germline V gives CDR1 MNHNS, CDR2 SASEGT. The CDR3 loop is CASSVDDYTEAFF. The CDR3 bases are TGTGCCAGCAGTGTCGATGATTACACTGAAGCTTTCTTT.

This clonotype has a count of ten or more. The rearrangement uses TRBV7-9 and TRBJ2-5; D unclear. V lost 5 bases, J lost 0 bases, and 13 bases lay in between. CDR3 length: 15 residues. The germline V gene has CDR1 SEHNR and CDR2 FQNEAQ (reference sequence). The CDR3 bases are TGTGCCAGCAGCCTTGGACGGATGTACCAAGAGACCCAGTACTTC. Amino acids: CASSLGRMYQETQYF.

This rearrangement joins TRBV12-3 or TRBV12-4 to TRBJ1-2; TRBD1 matches at 8 bases. V was pared by 5 bases and J by 4 bases, with 18 bases of the junction left unmatched. The CDR3 is 18 residues long. CDR3 in DNA: TGTGCCAGCAGTCCGAAGCCGGGGACAGGCTTTGCTTCCTATGGCTACACCTTC. Its protein product is CASSPKPGTGFASYGYTF.

This clonotype was seen more than once but under ten times. A much larger clone differs from this one at a single base, so this may be a read error. The chain uses TRBV12-3 or TRBV12-4 and TRBJ2-4; the D gene is possibly TRBD1 (6 bases). The CDR3 loop spans 13 amino acids. Deletions cut 5 bases from V and 13 bases from J, with 18 bases between. CDR3 bases: TGTGCCAGCAGTCTTGGACAGTGGGATGAGCAGTACTTC. It encodes CASSLGQWDEQYF.

The V call is TRBV28, the J call TRBJ1-1; D is ambiguous. V lost 6 bases and J 1 base, leaving 9 bases between the germline ends. The germline CDR1 and CDR2 sequences are MDHEN and SYDVKM. This CDR3 spans 13 amino acids. CDR3 sequence (DNA): TGTGCCAGCAGCGGTATAACGAACACTGAAGCTTTCTTT. Protein sequence: CASSGITNTEAFF.

This clonotype was seen repeatedly, ten times or more. The chain has TRBV6-1 and TRBJ1-2; no clear D gene. The CDR3 covers 15 residues. Germline V gene data show CDR1 as MNHNS and CDR2 as SASEGT. V lost 4 bases and J 3 bases, leaving 15 bases between the germline ends. CDR3 nucleotide sequence: TGTGCCAGCAGTGGCGGGTCTTCCGGCTACTATGGCTACACCTTC. Encoded protein: CASSGGSSGYYGYTF.

This clonotype appeared a few times. The rearrangement joins TRBV4-3 to TRBJ2-1, with TRBD2 identical over 9 bases. J lost 0 bases, V lost 0 bases, and 0 bases had no gene match. This CDR3 region has 16 residues. CDR1 and CDR2 from the germline V gene are LGHNA and YSLEER. The CDR3 protein is CASSQERGGSYNEQFF. The CDR3 region has the DNA TGCGCCAGCAGCCAAGAGCGGGGGGGCTCCTACAATGAGCAGTTCTTC.

The V and J genes are TRBV4-3 and TRBJ1-3, with a possible D match to TRBD1 (6 bases). Trimming removed 2 bases at V and 2 bases at J, with 22 bases between. Germline lookup yields CDR1 LGHNA and CDR2 YSLEER. The CDR3 covers 19 residues. The CDR3 region is CASSQLSLGQSITGNTIYF. CDR3 nucleotides: TGCGCCAGCAGCCAACTTTCTCTCGGACAGTCGATTACTGGAAACACCATATATTTT.

This clonotype showed up many times. The genes are TRBV2 and TRBJ2-1, with D perhaps being TRBD1 or TRBD2 (5 bases each). Germline CDR1 and CDR2: SNHLY and FYNNEI. The CDR3 loop spans 13 amino acids. V lost 4 bases to trimming and J lost 8 bases, with 12 bases between them. The CDR3 DNA reads TGTGCCAGCAGTGGTGGGACCGAATATGAGCAGTTCTTC. Its translation is CASSGGTEYEQFF. Drawing the rest from reference TRBV2 and TRBJ2-1, the complete variable domain is EPEVTQTPSHQVTQMGQEVILRCVPISNHLYFYWYRQILGQKVEFLVSFYNNEISEKSEIFDDQFSVERPDGSNFTLKIRSTKLEDSAMYFCASSGGTEYEQFFGPGTRLTVL.

The rearrangement uses TRBV20-1 and TRBJ2-7; the D gene is possibly TRBD1 (6 bases). Germline assignment: CDR1 DFQATT and CDR2 SNEGSKA (reference sequence). Trimming pared 4 bases from V and 3 bases from J, leaving 19 bases between. The CDR3 consists of 15 residues. The CDR3 region is CSATPSTGIHYEQYF. Here the CDR3 DNA reads TGCAGTGCTACACCCTCGACAGGAATTCACTACGAGCAGTACTTC.

Many counts were recorded for this clonotype. The chain combines TRBV18 with TRBJ2-5; D unclear. From germline, CDR1 is KGHSH and CDR2 LQKENI. V dropped 0 bases and J dropped 5 bases, with 7 bases sitting between them. The CDR3 runs 13 residues. In nucleotides, the CDR3 is TGTGCCAGCTCACCACCTGCCCTCGAGACCCAGTACTTC. It codes for CASSPPALETQYF.

This clonotype was seen ten or more times. The CDR3 spells CASSLRLVGETQYF. The CDR3 DNA follows: TGCGCCAGCAGCTTGAGACTAGTAGGCGAGACCCAGTACTTC. The chain employs TRBV5-1 and TRBJ2-5, with a possible D match to TRBD2 (6 bases). With 1 base removed from V and 5 bases from J, the gap between germline ends came to 12 bases. The CDR3 loop spans 14 amino acids. Germline V gives CDR1 SGHRS, CDR2 YFSETQ. Variable domain in full (rest from reference TRBV5-1 and TRBJ2-5): KAGVTQTPRYLIKTRGQQVTLSCSPISGHRSVSWYQQTPGQGLQFLFEYFSETQRNKGNFPGRFSGRQFSNSRSEMNVSTLELGDSALYLCASSLRLVGETQYFGPGTRLLVL.

This clonotype was counted many times. This sequence joins TRBV20-1 and TRBJ1-5; TRBD1 aligns across 9 bases. Trimming at V came to 5 bases and at J to 0 bases, leaving 5 bases not matched to a gene. The CDR3 length is 15 residues. Germline CDR1 reads DFQATT; CDR2 reads SNEGSKA (reference sequence). CDR3 sequence reads: CSASRTGDSNQPQHF. The DNA for the CDR3 is TGCAGTGCTTCCCGGACAGGGGATAGCAATCAGCCCCAGCATTTT.

The table lists this clonotype with many counts. This sequence joins TRBV7-2 and TRBJ2-6; the D is unclear. This CDR3 has 17 amino acids. CDR1 SGHTA and CDR2 FQGNSA come from the germline V gene. Trimming shortened V by 5 bases and J by 1 base, and 15 bases separated the two germline ends. This CDR3 reads CASSMTPPGSGANVLTF. The CDR3 coding sequence is TGTGCCAGCAGCATGACACCCCCTGGGTCTGGGGCCAACGTCCTGACTTTC.

The chain couples TRBV2 to TRBJ2-2; TRBD1 might be the D (5 bases). V lost 1 base, J lost 6 bases, and 6 bases lay in between. The CDR3 runs to 13 residues. Germline V gives CDR1 SNHLY, CDR2 FYNNEI. CDR3 loop: CASSEGRAGELFF. The DNA for the CDR3 is TGTGCCAGCAGTGAAGGCAGGGCCGGGGAGCTGTTTTTT.

There are many counts of this clonotype. The chain carries TRBV12-5 and TRBJ2-1; TRBD1 or TRBD2 may be the D gene (6 bases each). The CDR3 loop spans 14 amino acids. CDR1 LGHNT and CDR2 FRNRAP come from the germline V gene. The V gene lost 6 bases and the J gene lost 8 bases, with 17 bases spanning the gap. The DNA of the CDR3 is TGTGCTAGTGGGATGTTGGGGGGCAAGTATGAGCAGTTCTTC. This encodes CASGMLGGKYEQFF. Combining the CDR3 with reference TRBV12-5 and TRBJ2-1 gives the whole variable domain DARVTQTPRHKVTEMGQEVTMRCQPILGHNTVFWYRQTMMQGLELLAYFRNRAPLDDSGMPKDRFSAEMPDATLATLKIQPSEPRDSAVYFCASGMLGGKYEQFFGPGTRLTVL.

This clonotype was found a few times. V usage is TRBV2 and J usage is TRBJ1-1; the D gene is possibly TRBD1 (6 bases). Per the germline V gene, CDR1 is SNHLY and CDR2 is FYNNEI. Trimming shortened V by 5 bases and J by 4 bases, and 8 bases separated the two germline ends. This CDR3 is built from 12 residues. The DNA for the CDR3 is TGTGCCAGCAGTCAGGGGCCCACTGAAGCTTTCTTT. It translates to CASSQGPTEAFF. The full variable domain, with the rest looked up from reference TRBV2 and TRBJ1-1, is EPEVTQTPSHQVTQMGQEVILRCVPISNHLYFYWYRQILGQKVEFLVSFYNNEISEKSEIFDDQFSVERPDGSNFTLKIRSTKLEDSAMYFCASSQGPTEAFFGQGTRLTVV.

This clonotype was recorded at least ten times. The chain is built from TRBV27 and TRBJ2-7, with D possibly TRBD2 on 6 matching bases. Trimming took 9 bases from V and 4 from J, leaving 16 bases between them. Germline assignment: CDR1 MNHEY and CDR2 SMNVEV (reference sequence). This CDR3 contains 13 residues. CDR3 sequence (DNA): TGTGCCAGTTCCTCGGGGGTTTTTTACGAGCAGTACTTC. This translates into CASSSGVFYEQYF.

This clonotype was counted between two and nine times. The gene calls are TRBV11-1 and TRBJ2-7, with 11 bases fitting TRBD2. The V segment lost 8 bases and the J segment 6 bases; nucleotides outside the gene matches: 9. This CDR3 is built from 14 residues. The V gene's germline CDR1 is SGHAT and CDR2 FQDESV (reference sequence). The CDR3 spells CASGMGLAEGEQYF. DNA for the CDR3: TGTGCCAGCGGCATGGGACTAGCGGAGGGCGAGCAGTACTTC.

V and J are TRBV20-1 and TRBJ2-5; tentatively, D is TRBD1 (5 bases). The germline V gene encodes CDR1 DFQATT and CDR2 SNEGSKA (reference sequence). The CDR3 is 15 amino acids. The V end lost 2 bases, the J end lost 1 base, and 14 bases lay between the germline ends. The CDR3 is CSARSKGRLQETQYF. The CDR3 DNA is TGCAGTGCTAGAAGTAAGGGGCGTCTCCAAGAGACCCAGTACTTC.

The rearrangement links TRBV2 to TRBJ1-3; D might be TRBD1 (5 bases). Germline CDR1 is SNHLY and CDR2 is FYNNEI. V was trimmed by 7 bases and J by 0 bases, leaving 13 bases between them. This CDR3 is 15 amino acids long. The CDR3 DNA is TGTGCCAGCAATCGACAGATTATCTCTGGAAACACCATATATTTT. It translates to CASNRQIISGNTIYF.

V is TRBV2 and J is TRBJ2-2, with D perhaps TRBD1 (6 bases). Looked up from germline, CDR1 is SNHLY and CDR2 is FYNNEI. This CDR3 is built from 14 residues. V gave up 6 bases and J gave up 7 bases, with 15 bases separating them. This chain's CDR3 is CASSQDRLGGELFF. CDR3 nucleotide sequence: TGTGCCAGCAGCCAGGACAGATTAGGCGGGGAGCTGTTTTTT.

This clonotype was seen many times. The V gene is TRBV18, the J gene TRBJ2-3, with 8 positions matching TRBD1. The J call may be wrong; the DNA end is better matched by TRBJ2-5. CDR3 length: 13 residues. From germline, CDR1 is KGHSH and CDR2 LQKENI. The CDR3 spells CASSRQGAETQYF. CDR3 in DNA: TGTGCCAGCTCAAGGCAGGGGGCGGAGACCCAGTACTTC.

This rearrangement joins TRBV10-3 to TRBJ2-1; D may correspond to TRBD1 or TRBD2 (5 bases each). V was shortened by 2 bases and J by 3 bases, with 5 bases between the two germline ends. In germline, CDR1 is ENHRY, CDR2 SYGVKD. The CDR3 is 13 amino acids. The CDR3 nucleotides are TGTGCCATCAGTGAGGGGGGCTACAATGAGCAGTTCTTC. Its translation: CAISEGGYNEQFF.